These T cell receptor beta chains were read from a single sample in a study of T cell repertoires and HLA-DP antigens. This table comes from immunoSEQ multiplex PCR, and its TCRdb copy is limited to in-frame clones, with some not included. The sample carries around 110,000 clones, more than 85% recorded once. Antigen specificity for these receptors is unknown. The sample was CD4+ T cells from PBMCs. These receptors all come from a woman between 18 and 30 years old in good health and CMV-seronegative. The CDR3 runs from the conserved cysteine through the conserved F or W. The order of the fields is clone size, D gene, V gene, J gene, CDR3 protein, CDR3 DNA. D genes are given only for firm matches. A clone size is listed for some rows: how often the clone was seen (once, few, many), or a class if it is expanded.

clone size: .
D gene: TRBD2
V gene: TRBV5-1
J gene: TRBJ2-1
CDR3 protein: CASSLAGSSGRDEQFF
CDR3 DNA: TGCGCCAGCAGCTTGGCCGGGTCTAGCGGGAGGGATGAGCAGTTCTTC

clone size: .
D gene: TRBD1
V gene: TRBV6-6
J gene: TRBJ1-2
CDR3 protein: CASSYSTGAPYGYTF
CDR3 DNA: TGTGCCAGCAGTTACTCTACAGGGGCCCCTTATGGCTACACCTTC

clone size: few
D gene: .
V gene: TRBV28
J gene: TRBJ1-2
CDR3 protein: CASTSRTYGYTF
CDR3 DNA: TGTGCCAGCACATCCAGGACCTATGGCTACACCTTC

clone size: .
D gene: TRBD2
V gene: TRBV6-5
J gene: TRBJ2-1
CDR3 protein: CASSYRTSGGYNEQFF
CDR3 DNA: TGTGCCAGCAGTTACCGGACTAGCGGAGGATACAATGAGCAGTTCTTC

clone size: .
D gene: .
V gene: TRBV5-1
J gene: TRBJ1-2
CDR3 protein: CASSPGPLLGYTF
CDR3 DNA: TGCGCCAGCAGCCCCGGACCCCTCCTTGGCTACACCTTC

clone size: .
D gene: TRBD2
V gene: TRBV9
J gene: TRBJ2-3
CDR3 protein: CASSAQRAGLDTQYF
CDR3 DNA: TGTGCCAGCAGCGCGCAACGAGCGGGGTTAGATACGCAGTATTTT

clone size: .
D gene: TRBD1
V gene: TRBV5-1
J gene: TRBJ2-3
CDR3 protein: CASSLGQGGSTDTQYF
CDR3 DNA: TGCGCCAGCAGCTTGGGACAGGGGGGAAGCACAGATACGCAGTATTTT

clone size: .
D gene: .
V gene: TRBV19
J gene: TRBJ1-4
CDR3 protein: CASSAQGGAGEKLFF
CDR3 DNA: TGTGCCAGTAGTGCCCAGGGTGGTGCGGGAGAAAAACTGTTTTTT

clone size: .
D gene: .
V gene: TRBV15
J gene: TRBJ1-6
CDR3 protein: CATSREVQINSPLHF
CDR3 DNA: TGTGCCACCAGCAGAGAAGTGCAGATTAATTCACCCCTCCACTTT

clone size: .
D gene: TRBD1
V gene: TRBV5-4
J gene: TRBJ2-3
CDR3 protein: CASSQRQGGTDTQYF
CDR3 DNA: TGTGCCAGCAGCCAACGACAGGGGGGCACAGATACGCAGTATTTT

clone size: .
D gene: .
V gene: TRBV28
J gene: TRBJ1-2
CDR3 protein: CASSTNGRDGYTF
CDR3 DNA: TGTGCCAGCAGTACAAACGGGAGAGATGGCTACACCTTC

clone size: once
D gene: .
V gene: TRBV19
J gene: TRBJ1-5
CDR3 protein: CASRDINSNQPQHF
CDR3 DNA: TGTGCCAGTAGGGATATCAATAGCAATCAGCCCCAGCATTTT

clone size: .
D gene: .
V gene: TRBV7-2
J gene: TRBJ2-3
CDR3 protein: CASSLMRDTQYF
CDR3 DNA: TGTGCCAGCAGCTTAATGCGAGATACGCAGTATTTT

clone size: .
D gene: TRBD2
V gene: TRBV29-1
J gene: TRBJ2-5
CDR3 protein: CSVEPTWGLAETQYF
CDR3 DNA: TGCAGCGTTGAGCCCACTTGGGGACTAGCGGAGACCCAGTACTTC

clone size: .
D gene: .
V gene: TRBV2
J gene: TRBJ2-5
CDR3 protein: CASSEKVVGRGQETQYF
CDR3 DNA: TGTGCCAGCAGTGAAAAGGTGGTGGGAAGGGGGCAAGAGACCCAGTACTTC

clone size: .
D gene: TRBD1
V gene: TRBV28
J gene: TRBJ1-4
CDR3 protein: CASKGADREVEKLFF
CDR3 DNA: TGTGCCAGCAAAGGCGCGGACAGGGAGGTCGAAAAACTGTTTTTT

clone size: .
D gene: .
V gene: TRBV4-3
J gene: TRBJ1-2
CDR3 protein: CASSHLDTSGGGYTF
CDR3 DNA: TGCGCCAGCAGCCACCTGGACACCTCTGGAGGTGGCTACACCTTC

clone size: .
D gene: TRBD2
V gene: TRBV7-9
J gene: TRBJ2-1
CDR3 protein: CASSLVVGSGSIYNEQFF
CDR3 DNA: TGTGCCAGCAGCTTAGTGGTGGGCAGCGGGAGTATCTACAATGAGCAGTTCTTC

clone size: .
D gene: .
V gene: TRBV5-6
J gene: TRBJ1-3
CDR3 protein: CASSWAPYPGNTIYF
CDR3 DNA: TGTGCCAGCAGCTGGGCGCCGTACCCTGGAAACACCATATATTTT

clone size: .
D gene: TRBD1
V gene: TRBV27
J gene: TRBJ2-2
CDR3 protein: CASSSGQVNTGELFF
CDR3 DNA: TGTGCCAGCAGTTCCGGACAGGTTAACACCGGGGAGCTGTTTTTT

clone size: .
D gene: .
V gene: TRBV2
J gene: TRBJ2-3
CDR3 protein: CASSRGAGTDTQYF
CDR3 DNA: TGTGCCAGCAGTAGGGGGGCGGGCACAGATACGCAGTATTTT

clone size: .
D gene: TRBD2
V gene: TRBV7-3
J gene: TRBJ2-2
CDR3 protein: CASSLVAGNTGELFF
CDR3 DNA: TGTGCCAGCAGCTTAGTAGCGGGGAACACCGGGGAGCTGTTTTTT

clone size: .
D gene: TRBD1
V gene: TRBV2
J gene: TRBJ2-5
CDR3 protein: CASSYRDRVQETQYF
CDR3 DNA: TGTGCCAGCAGTTACCGGGACAGAGTACAAGAGACCCAGTACTTC

clone size: once
D gene: .
V gene: TRBV4-3
J gene: TRBJ2-3
CDR3 protein: CASSQEGGDTQYF
CDR3 DNA: TGCGCCAGCAGCCAAGAAGGGGGAGATACGCAGTATTTT

clone size: .
D gene: .
V gene: TRBV6-1
J gene: TRBJ1-1
CDR3 protein: CASSEDRVPTPLEAFF
CDR3 DNA: TGTGCCAGCAGTGAAGACAGGGTTCCGACCCCCCTTGAAGCTTTCTTT

clone size: .
D gene: .
V gene: TRBV18
J gene: TRBJ1-2
CDR3 protein: CASSPTNDLYGYTF
CDR3 DNA: TGTGCCAGCTCACCAACCAACGACCTTTATGGCTACACCTTC

clone size: once
D gene: .
V gene: TRBV20-1
J gene: TRBJ2-1
CDR3 protein: CSVALINEQFF
CDR3 DNA: TGCAGTGTGGCCTTAATTAATGAGCAGTTCTTC

clone size: .
D gene: .
V gene: TRBV5-6
J gene: TRBJ1-2
CDR3 protein: CASSLGSWGPGYGYTF
CDR3 DNA: TGTGCCAGCAGCTTGGGATCTTGGGGGCCCGGCTATGGCTACACCTTC

clone size: .
D gene: .
V gene: TRBV7-9
J gene: TRBJ1-1
CDR3 protein: CASSLVSEAFF
CDR3 DNA: TGTGCCAGCAGCTTAGTCAGTGAAGCTTTCTTT

clone size: .
D gene: .
V gene: TRBV7-2
J gene: TRBJ1-2
CDR3 protein: CASSLAGGPYDYTF
CDR3 DNA: TGTGCCAGCAGCTTAGCGGGGGGGCCCTATGACTACACCTTC

clone size: .
D gene: TRBD1
V gene: TRBV5-1
J gene: TRBJ1-2
CDR3 protein: CASSNGQGGGYTF
CDR3 DNA: TGCGCCAGCAGCAATGGACAGGGAGGTGGCTACACCTTC

clone size: .
D gene: .
V gene: TRBV7-3
J gene: TRBJ2-2
CDR3 protein: CASSLFRFSPRQAANTGELFF
CDR3 DNA: TGTGCCAGCAGCCTTTTTCGCTTCTCCCCCAGGCAGGCCGCGAACACCGGGGAGCTGTTTTTT

clone size: .
D gene: .
V gene: TRBV4-1
J gene: TRBJ2-1
CDR3 protein: CASSQGAGRTNNEQFF
CDR3 DNA: TGCGCCAGCAGCCAAGGGGCAGGGCGGACTAACAATGAGCAGTTCTTC

clone size: .
D gene: TRBD1
V gene: TRBV13
J gene: TRBJ1-4
CDR3 protein: CASSGDRGRDPHEKLFF
CDR3 DNA: TGTGCCAGCAGCGGGGACAGGGGGCGCGATCCTCATGAAAAACTGTTTTTT

clone size: .
D gene: .
V gene: TRBV30
J gene: TRBJ2-7
CDR3 protein: CAWSASGLSYEQYF
CDR3 DNA: TGTGCCTGGAGTGCCAGCGGGCTTTCCTACGAGCAGTACTTC

clone size: .
D gene: TRBD2
V gene: TRBV29-1
J gene: TRBJ2-7
CDR3 protein: CSVEARTSGNYEQYF
CDR3 DNA: TGCAGCGTTGAGGCTCGGACTAGCGGGAACTACGAGCAGTACTTC

clone size: .
D gene: TRBD2
V gene: TRBV7-2
J gene: TRBJ2-3
CDR3 protein: CASSLEAGTTDTQYF
CDR3 DNA: TGTGCCAGCAGCTTAGAAGCGGGGACCACAGATACGCAGTATTTT

clone size: once
D gene: TRBD2
V gene: TRBV5-6
J gene: TRBJ2-7
CDR3 protein: CASSYPTSGDYEQYF
CDR3 DNA: TGTGCCAGCAGCTATCCTACTAGCGGGGACTACGAGCAGTACTTC

clone size: .
D gene: .
V gene: TRBV5-1
J gene: TRBJ1-1
CDR3 protein: CASSRAEGMNTEAFF
CDR3 DNA: TGCGCCAGCAGCCGGGCCGAGGGGATGAACACTGAAGCTTTCTTT

clone size: .
D gene: TRBD2
V gene: TRBV4-3
J gene: TRBJ2-2
CDR3 protein: CASRRTSGGANTGELFF
CDR3 DNA: TGCGCCAGCAGGCGGACTAGCGGGGGCGCGAACACCGGGGAGCTGTTTTTT

clone size: .
D gene: TRBD1
V gene: TRBV6-5
J gene: TRBJ1-4
CDR3 protein: CASSFLPGQGDEKLFF
CDR3 DNA: TGTGCCAGCAGTTTCCTTCCGGGACAGGGGGATGAAAAACTGTTTTTT

clone size: .
D gene: TRBD1
V gene: TRBV5-1
J gene: TRBJ1-2
CDR3 protein: CASSPGQGEGGYTF
CDR3 DNA: TGCGCCAGCAGCCCCGGACAGGGTGAAGGTGGCTACACCTTC

clone size: .
D gene: .
V gene: TRBV30
J gene: TRBJ1-2
CDR3 protein: CAWTPNYGYTF
CDR3 DNA: TGTGCCTGGACCCCGAACTATGGCTACACCTTC